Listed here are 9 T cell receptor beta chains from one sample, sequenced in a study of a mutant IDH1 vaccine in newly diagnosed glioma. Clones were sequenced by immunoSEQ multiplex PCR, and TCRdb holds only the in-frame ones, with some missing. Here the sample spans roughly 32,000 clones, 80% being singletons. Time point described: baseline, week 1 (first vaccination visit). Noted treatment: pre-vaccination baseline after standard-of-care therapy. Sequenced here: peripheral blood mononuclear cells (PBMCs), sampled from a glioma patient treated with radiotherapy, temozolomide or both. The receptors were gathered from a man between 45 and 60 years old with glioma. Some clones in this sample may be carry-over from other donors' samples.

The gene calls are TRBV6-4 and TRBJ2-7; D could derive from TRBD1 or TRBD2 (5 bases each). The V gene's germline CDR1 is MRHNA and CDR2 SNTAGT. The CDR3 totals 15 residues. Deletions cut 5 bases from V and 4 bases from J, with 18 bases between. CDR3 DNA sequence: TGTGCCAGCAGTCCCGAGGGGCCTCCCCCTTACGAGCAGTACTTC. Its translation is CASSPEGPPPYEQYF.

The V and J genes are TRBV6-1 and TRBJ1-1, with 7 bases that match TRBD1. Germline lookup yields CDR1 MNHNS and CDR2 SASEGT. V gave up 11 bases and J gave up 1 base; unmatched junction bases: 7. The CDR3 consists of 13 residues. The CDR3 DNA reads TGTGCCGGACACAGGGGCTCGAACACTGAAGCTTTCTTT. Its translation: CAGHRGSNTEAFF.

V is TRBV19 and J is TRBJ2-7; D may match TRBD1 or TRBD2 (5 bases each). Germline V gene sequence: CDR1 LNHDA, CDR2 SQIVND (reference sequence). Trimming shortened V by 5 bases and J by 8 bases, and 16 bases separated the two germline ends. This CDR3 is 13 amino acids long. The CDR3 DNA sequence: TGTGCCAGTAGTCTTAACCGAATGGGACAGCAGTACTTC. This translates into CASSLNRMGQQYF.

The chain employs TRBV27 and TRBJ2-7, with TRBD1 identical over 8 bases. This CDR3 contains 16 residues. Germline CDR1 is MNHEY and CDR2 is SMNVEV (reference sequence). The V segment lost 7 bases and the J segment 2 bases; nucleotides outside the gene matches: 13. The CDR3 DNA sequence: TGTGCCAGCACCCAGCTGACAGGGGTTTTCCCCTACGAGCAGTACTTC. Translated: CASTQLTGVFPYEQYF.

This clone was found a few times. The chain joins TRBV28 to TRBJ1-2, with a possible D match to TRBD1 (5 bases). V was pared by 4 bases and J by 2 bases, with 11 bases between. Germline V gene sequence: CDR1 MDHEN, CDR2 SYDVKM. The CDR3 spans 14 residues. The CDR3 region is CASSSGGANYGYTF. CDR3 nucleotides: TGTGCCAGCAGTTCCGGAGGGGCAAACTATGGCTACACCTTC.

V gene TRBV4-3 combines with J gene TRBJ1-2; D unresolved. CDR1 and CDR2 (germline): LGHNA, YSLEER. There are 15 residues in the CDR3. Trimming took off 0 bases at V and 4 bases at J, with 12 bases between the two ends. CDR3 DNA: TGCGCCAGCAGCCAAGAGCCAGGCGGAGGCTATGGCTACACCTTC. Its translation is CASSQEPGGGYGYTF.

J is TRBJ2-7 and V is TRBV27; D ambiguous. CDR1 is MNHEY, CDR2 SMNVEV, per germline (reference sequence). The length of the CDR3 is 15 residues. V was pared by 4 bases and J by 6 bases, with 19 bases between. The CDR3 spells CASSYKLNQWVEQYF. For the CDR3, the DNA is TGTGCCAGCAGTTATAAATTAAATCAATGGGTCGAGCAGTACTTC.

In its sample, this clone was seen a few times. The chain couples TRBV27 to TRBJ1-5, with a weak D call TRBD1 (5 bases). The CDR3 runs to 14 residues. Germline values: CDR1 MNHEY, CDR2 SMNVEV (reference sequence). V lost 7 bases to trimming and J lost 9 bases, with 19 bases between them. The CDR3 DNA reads TGTGCCAGCAAAATGAGACAGACCCCAGGGCCCCAGCATTTT. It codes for CASKMRQTPGPQHF.

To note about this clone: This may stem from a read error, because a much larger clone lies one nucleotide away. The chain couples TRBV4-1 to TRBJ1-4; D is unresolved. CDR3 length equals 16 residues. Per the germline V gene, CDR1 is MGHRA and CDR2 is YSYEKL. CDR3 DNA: TGCCCCAGCAGCCAATTGGACGAGGAGGCTAATGAAAAACTGTTTTTT. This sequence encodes CPSSQLDEEANEKLFF.